The T cell receptor (beta chain) under discussion was sequenced for a study of T cells after yellow fever vaccination. The wider study: Any fraction with a low cell number was prepared using SMART-Seq v4 Ultra Low Input.

This clonotype has ten or more counts. V was shortened by 0 bases and J by 1 base, with 9 bases between the two germline ends. The germline V gene encodes CDR1 LNHNV and CDR2 YYDKDF (reference sequence). The CDR3 is 15 residues long. MiXCR was run by TCRdb on the 5' RACE reads, yielding one entry per CDR3 protein. The sample contains fewer than 400,000 distinct CDR3 sequences, 6.2% of which appear only once. The chain has TRBV15 and TRBJ2-5; D is unresolved. The sequence was collected from a young man who received the YFV17D yellow fever vaccine. The specimen comprised PBMCs, sampled 5 days after the yellow fever booster vaccination. The CDR3 protein is CATSRDPNSQETQYF. Written as DNA, the CDR3 is TGTGCCACCAGCAGAGATCCGAACAGCCAAGAGACCCAGTACTTC.